The source of this TCR beta chain is a study of T cells in Graves' hyperthyroidism and ophthalmopathy. The study, taken as a whole, reports: Using 13 V-J features, a model discriminated ophthalmopathy from stable hyperthyroidism. Most expanded thyroid clonotypes above 0.001 recurred in blood.

As for this clonotype: The antigen remains unidentified.

From RNA transcripts, TCR beta CDR3 regions were amplified. The HTBI primer set drove a first-round RT-PCR of the TCR CDR3. MiXCR was run by TCRdb on the multiplex PCR reads, yielding one entry per CDR3 protein. Of about 570,000 distinct CDR3 sequences in the sample, just over 45% were seen once. J lost 3 bases, V lost 6 bases, and 4 bases had no gene match. The V gene's germline CDR1 is DFQATT and CDR2 SNEGSKA (reference sequence). The CDR3 runs to 14 residues. The clonotype was recovered from an adult woman with Graves' disease, either hyperthyroidism or ophthalmopathy (not recorded which). The chain employs TRBV20-1 and TRBJ1-4, with TRBD1 matching 10 bases. Material: peripheral blood or thyroid tissue (not recorded which). CDR3 protein: CSARGQGSNEKLFF. CDR3 bases: TGCAGTGCCCGGGGACAGGGGTCTAATGAAAAACTGTTTTTT.